A selection of T cell receptor beta chains follows, all from one sample in a study of T cell changes during pregnancy in multiple sclerosis. Sequencing used immunoSEQ multiplex PCR; TCRdb keeps in-frame clones, though not all of them. The data contain approximately 40,000 clones, roughly 92% of them singletons. Source: CD4+ T cells from peripheral blood mononuclear cells, taken in the third trimester of pregnancy. All receptors derive from a female donor with multiple sclerosis, enrolled in a pregnancy study. CDR3s include the opening cysteine and the closing phenylalanine or tryptophan. A D gene is named only where the DNA matches it firmly. Size tells how often a clone was seen (once, few, many) or the class of an expanded clone, and some rows leave it out.

j_call v_call clone_size d_call cdr3_aa cdr3_nt
TRBJ2-7 TRBV28 . . CASRPQGTPYEQYF TGTGCCAGCAGGCCCCAGGGGACCCCCTACGAGCAGTACTTC
TRBJ2-5 TRBV11-2 . . CASRGGQVGVRQETQYF TGTGCCAGCAGGGGAGGACAGGTCGGGGTAAGGCAAGAGACCCAGTACTTC
TRBJ2-5 TRBV6-5 once . CASSRTVAETQYF TGTGCCAGCAGTCGGACTGTCGCGGAGACCCAGTACTTC
TRBJ1-5 TRBV18 . . CASSLQGYQPQHF TGTGCCAGCTCACTACAGGGTTATCAGCCCCAGCATTTT
TRBJ2-1 TRBV13 few TRBD1 CASSLYRGDRPYNEQFF TGTGCCAGCAGCTTATATAGGGGGGACAGGCCTTACAATGAGCAGTTCTTC
TRBJ1-2 TRBV7-2 once . CASSGDTQGYGYTF TGTGCCAGCAGTGGAGACACTCAGGGCTATGGCTACACCTTC
TRBJ2-7 TRBV29-1 . . CSVEGDYEQYF TGCAGCGTTGAAGGGGACTACGAGCAGTACTTC
TRBJ2-3 TRBV19 . TRBD2 CASSPRPGTTSTDTQYF TGTGCCAGTAGTCCAAGGCCCGGGACTACCAGCACAGATACGCAGTATTTT
TRBJ1-5 TRBV2 . . CASSAGVSNQPQHF TGTGCCAGCAGTGCAGGGGTAAGCAATCAGCCCCAGCATTTT
TRBJ2-5 TRBV5-6 . TRBD2 CASSLSLAGGETQYF TGTGCCAGCAGCTTGTCACTAGCGGGAGGAGAGACCCAGTACTTC
TRBJ2-1 TRBV5-1 . . CASSLSYEQFF TGCGCCAGCAGCTTGTCCTATGAGCAGTTCTTC
TRBJ2-1 TRBV12-5 . . CASGLVPEYNEQFF TGTGCTAGTGGTTTGGTACCAGAATACAATGAGCAGTTCTTC
TRBJ2-5 TRBV29-1 . . CSVGRGGVETQYF TGCAGCGTTGGTAGGGGGGGGGTGGAGACCCAGTACTTC
TRBJ2-3 TRBV6-1 . . CASSVSSASSYYF TGTGCCAGCAGTGTCTCTTCCGCGTCCTCATATTATTTT
TRBJ2-5 TRBV6-4 . TRBD2 CASSPLAGGQETQYF TGTGCCAGCAGCCCCCTAGCGGGCGGACAAGAGACCCAGTACTTC
TRBJ1-4 TRBV4-3 . TRBD1 CASSQELRQGNEKLFF TGCGCCAGCAGCCAAGAGCTGAGACAGGGGAATGAAAAACTGTTTTTT
TRBJ1-6 TRBV6-1 . TRBD1 CASSEARGLDNSPLHF TGTGCCAGCAGTGAAGCCAGGGGGCTCGATAATTCACCCCTCCACTTT
TRBJ2-1 TRBV4-3 . TRBD2 CASSQGLRTSGSNEQFF TGCGCCAGCAGCCAAGGGCTTAGGACTAGCGGGAGTAATGAGCAGTTCTTC
TRBJ1-4 TRBV5-1 . . CASSFSGQPHEKLFF TGCGCCAGCAGCTTCAGTGGACAGCCACATGAAAAACTGTTTTTT